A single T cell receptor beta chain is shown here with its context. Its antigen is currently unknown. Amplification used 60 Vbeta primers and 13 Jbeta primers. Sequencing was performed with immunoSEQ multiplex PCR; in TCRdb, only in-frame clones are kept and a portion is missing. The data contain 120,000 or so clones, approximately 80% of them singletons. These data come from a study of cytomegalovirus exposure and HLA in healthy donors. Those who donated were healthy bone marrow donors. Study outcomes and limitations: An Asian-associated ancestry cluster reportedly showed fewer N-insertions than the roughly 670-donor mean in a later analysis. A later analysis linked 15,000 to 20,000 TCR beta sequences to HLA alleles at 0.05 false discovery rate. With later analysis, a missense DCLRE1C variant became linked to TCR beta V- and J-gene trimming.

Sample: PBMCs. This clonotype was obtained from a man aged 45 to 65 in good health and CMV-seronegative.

CDR3 nucleotide sequence: TGTGCCAGTACCTGGGGGGGACCGAATCAGCCCCAGCATTTT. Translating gives CASTWGGPNQPQHF. The V gene is TRBV19, the J gene TRBJ1-5, with D perhaps TRBD1 (5 bases). The germline V gene encodes CDR1 LNHDA and CDR2 SQIVND (reference sequence). V was pared by 7 bases and J by 4 bases, with 14 bases between. This CDR3 spans 14 amino acids.